This T cell receptor (beta chain) was sequenced in a study of PD-1 blockade in classical Hodgkin lymphoma. Study-level results: Differences between repertoires have undefined causes, possibly disease activity or prior therapy. Reported findings placed baseline TCR diversity lower in newly diagnosed patients (compared with healthy donors).

In the case of this clone: Its target is not known.

The CDR3 is 14 amino acids. With V trimmed by 0 bases and J by 4 bases, 1 base remained unmatched. Germline V gives CDR1 SGHRS, CDR2 YFSETQ. Assay: immunoSEQ multiplex PCR; the TCRdb copy retains only in-frame clones and omits some. The table lists 17,000 or so clones, roughly 87% of them singletons. As for time point: newly diagnosed, previously untreated cHL patient sample. Investigators turned to newly diagnosed, untreated classical Hodgkin lymphoma PBMCs for comparison. The receptor was isolated from a human donor with classical Hodgkin lymphoma. The sequenced material came from peripheral blood mononuclear cells (PBMCs). The V gene is TRBV5-1, the J gene TRBJ2-7; TRBD1 matches 10 bases. The CDR3, as DNA: TGCGCCAGCAGCTTGGGACAGGGGGCGTACGAGCAGTACTTC. Its translation: CASSLGQGAYEQYF.